Listed below are T cell receptor beta chains from one sample, sequenced in a study of cytomegalovirus exposure and HLA in healthy donors. Sequenced by immunoSEQ multiplex PCR; TCRdb stores in-frame clones only, minus some. The sample lists some 190,000 clones, around 79% occurring once. The sequenced sample consisted of PBMCs. Receptors were obtained from a woman in her fifties or sixties in good health and CMV-seronegative. Both conserved end residues are part of each CDR3. The D gene is left open where the match is weak. A clone size is listed for some rows: how often the clone was seen (once, few, many), or a class if it is expanded.

TRBV7-7,TRBJ2-1,NA,NA,CARARGARTLRHEQFF,TGTGCTAGGGCCCGGGGGGCGCGGACGTTGCGCCATGAGCAGTTCTTC
TRBV5-4,TRBJ2-5,NA,TRBD2,CASSLRVSGSRETQYF,TGTGCCAGCAGCTTGCGGGTTAGCGGGAGTAGGGAGACCCAGTACTTC
TRBV2,TRBJ1-4,NA,NA,CATRPREVNEKLFF,TGTGCCACCAGGCCCCGGGAGGTTAATGAAAAACTGTTTTTT
TRBV6-5,TRBJ1-3,NA,NA,CASTNRQASGNTIYF,TGTGCCAGCACCAACCGACAGGCCTCTGGAAACACCATATATTTT
TRBV5-6,TRBJ2-3,NA,TRBD1,CASSRTRSGGSVDTQYF,TGTGCCAGCAGCCGAACAAGATCAGGGGGCTCGGTAGATACGCAGTATTTT
TRBV10-3,TRBJ1-2,NA,NA,CAISSNRYGYTF,TGTGCCATCAGTTCAAACCGGTATGGCTACACCTTC
TRBV6-1,TRBJ2-3,NA,NA,CASSEAGRDTQYF,TGTGCCAGCAGTGAAGCCGGCAGGGATACGCAGTATTTT
TRBV2,TRBJ2-1,NA,TRBD2,CASSGLAGVEQFF,TGTGCCAGCAGTGGACTAGCGGGGGTCGAGCAGTTCTTC
TRBV28,TRBJ1-5,NA,NA,CASVGPQGNRDQPQHF,TGTGCCAGCGTCGGGCCGCAGGGGAACCGCGATCAGCCCCAGCATTTT
TRBV30,TRBJ2-1,NA,NA,CAWSSKGLSSYNEQFF,TGTGCCTGGAGTTCGAAAGGACTTAGTTCCTACAATGAGCAGTTCTTC
TRBV4-3,TRBJ2-7,NA,NA,CASSQDGRGPYEQYF,TGCGCCAGCAGCCAAGATGGGCGGGGCCCCTACGAGCAGTACTTC
TRBV21-1,TRBJ1-2,NA,NA,CASSKVGKGHGYTF,TGTGCCAGCAGCAAAGTGGGGAAGGGGCATGGCTACACCTTC
TRBV7-9,TRBJ2-3,NA,TRBD1,CSSTNSGQGGRNTQYF,TGTTCCAGCACCAACTCGGGACAGGGAGGTAGAAATACGCAGTATTTT
TRBV5-8,TRBJ1-1,NA,TRBD1,CASRMDRINTEAFF,TGTGCCAGCAGAATGGACAGGATTAACACTGAAGCTTTCTTT
TRBV5-1,TRBJ1-2,NA,NA,CASSSTVNYGYTF,TGCGCCAGCAGCTCGACAGTCAACTATGGCTACACCTTC
TRBV9,TRBJ1-1,NA,TRBD1,CASSAQGGNTEAFF,TGTGCCAGCAGCGCACAGGGGGGGAACACTGAAGCTTTCTTT
TRBV7-2,TRBJ1-5,NA,TRBD1,CASSTGTGVQPQHF,TGTGCCAGCAGTACCGGGACAGGGGTCCAGCCCCAGCATTTT
TRBV5-1,TRBJ2-3,NA,TRBD1,CASSSLARTGGRWDTQYF,TGCGCCAGCAGCTCCCTAGCCCGAACAGGGGGCAGGTGGGATACGCAGTATTTT
TRBV21-1,TRBJ1-2,NA,NA,CASSKGRERNYGYTF,TGTGCCAGCAGCAAGGGCAGGGAACGAAACTATGGCTACACCTTC
TRBV6-1,TRBJ1-2,few,NA,CASSEAGALSYGYTF,TGTGCCAGCAGTGAAGCGGGGGCCCTTTCCTATGGCTACACCTTC
TRBV6-5,TRBJ1-6,NA,NA,CASSSQRGSSPLHF,TGTGCCAGCAGTTCCCAAAGGGGGAGTTCACCCCTCCACTTT
TRBV5-6,TRBJ2-5,NA,NA,CASSLYGGAGEETQYF,TGTGCCAGCAGCTTGTATGGGGGCGCCGGGGAAGAGACCCAGTACTTC
TRBV7-8,TRBJ2-7,NA,TRBD1,CASSLGTGGEVYEQYF,TGTGCCAGCAGCTTAGGGACAGGGGGCGAGGTCTACGAGCAGTACTTC
TRBV5-6,TRBJ2-1,once,TRBD1,CASSVLTGTGDNEQFF,TGTGCCAGCAGTGTCCTTACCGGGACAGGGGACAATGAGCAGTTCTTC
TRBV7-2,TRBJ2-1,NA,TRBD2,CASSLEIAGRSEQFF,TGTGCCAGCAGCTTAGAGATAGCGGGGAGGAGTGAGCAGTTCTTC
TRBV4-1,TRBJ1-5,NA,TRBD1,CASSARGQGANQPQHF,TGCGCCAGCAGCGCCCGCGGACAGGGCGCCAATCAGCCCCAGCATTTT
TRBV5-1,TRBJ2-3,NA,TRBD2,CASSLAVAGTDTQYF,TGCGCCAGCAGCTTGGCGGTAGCGGGGACAGATACGCAGTATTTT
TRBV27,TRBJ2-2,NA,NA,CASTLRMAGLMNTGELFF,TGTGCCAGCACCCTTAGGATGGCAGGACTGATGAACACCGGGGAGCTGTTTTTT
TRBV2,TRBJ1-5,NA,NA,CASSDGVSNQPQHF,TGTGCCAGCAGTGACGGGGTTAGCAATCAGCCCCAGCATTTT
TRBV18,TRBJ2-7,NA,NA,CASSRPGTGLEQYF,TGTGCCAGCTCCCGGCCTGGCACAGGCCTCGAGCAGTACTTC
TRBV2,TRBJ2-4,NA,TRBD2,CASSEMGGAKNIQYF,TGTGCCAGCAGCGAAATGGGGGGGGCCAAAAACATTCAGTACTTC
TRBV18,TRBJ2-3,NA,NA,CASSPPGGVDTQYF,TGTGCCAGCTCACCACCGGGCGGGGTGGATACGCAGTATTTT
TRBV4-3,TRBJ2-3,NA,TRBD1,CASSLGQGGDTLQYF,TGCGCCAGCAGCCTGGGACAGGGTGGAGATACGCTGCAGTATTTT
TRBV28,TRBJ1-1,NA,NA,CASSLYRALGAFF,TGTGCCAGCAGTCTTTACAGGGCCCTAGGAGCTTTCTTT
TRBV6-5,TRBJ1-1,few,NA,CASSYRQLNTEAFF,TGTGCCAGCAGTTACCGACAGCTGAACACTGAAGCTTTCTTT
TRBV7-2,TRBJ1-3,NA,TRBD1,CAGQGGNTIYF,TGTGCCGGACAGGGTGGAAACACCATATATTTT
TRBV29-1,TRBJ1-1,NA,NA,CSVESVKSFEAFF,TGCAGCGTTGAATCGGTAAAGTCCTTTGAAGCTTTCTTT
TRBV2,TRBJ1-1,NA,NA,CASSEEVGRAFF,TGTGCCAGCAGTGAAGAGGTGGGGAGAGCTTTCTTT
TRBV5-1,TRBJ2-7,few,NA,CASSLEGLGEQYF,TGCGCCAGCAGCTTGGAGGGACTGGGGGAGCAGTACTTC
TRBV11-1,TRBJ1-1,NA,TRBD1,CASSLPTGGTEAFF,TGTGCCAGCAGCTTACCGACAGGGGGAACTGAAGCTTTCTTT
TRBV11-3,TRBJ2-2,NA,NA,CASSFGGNTGELFF,TGTGCCAGCAGTTTCGGGGGGAACACCGGGGAGCTGTTTTTT
TRBV4-2,TRBJ2-7,NA,TRBD2,CASSQGRGEGDEQYF,TGTGCCAGCAGCCAAGGTCGGGGGGAGGGCGACGAGCAGTACTTC
TRBV5-1,TRBJ1-4,NA,NA,CASSSGWTNEKLFF,TGCGCCAGCAGCTCAGGGTGGACTAATGAAAAACTGTTTTTT
TRBV7-2,TRBJ2-2,NA,NA,CASSLVLAVGELFF,TGTGCCAGCAGCTTAGTGTTGGCAGTAGGGGAGCTGTTTTTT
TRBV15,TRBJ2-6,NA,NA,CATRESGANVLTF,TGTGCCACCAGGGAGTCTGGGGCCAACGTCCTGACTTTC
TRBV2,TRBJ1-1,NA,TRBD1,CASSVKTGDMNTEAFF,TGTGCCAGCAGTGTTAAGACAGGGGACATGAACACTGAAGCTTTCTTT
TRBV7-6,TRBJ2-2,NA,NA,CASSLGTATASGELFF,TGTGCCAGCAGCTTAGGGACAGCGACAGCGTCCGGGGAGCTGTTTTTT
TRBV28,TRBJ1-2,NA,TRBD1,CASSSKATGAYGYTF,TGTGCCAGCAGTTCTAAAGCGACAGGGGCCTATGGCTACACCTTC
TRBV28,TRBJ1-6,few,NA,CASSPPPRNSPLHF,TGTGCCAGCAGTCCTCCCCCTAGAAACTCACCCCTCCACTTT
TRBV6-4,TRBJ2-1,NA,TRBD2,CATRGYTSGVYEQFF,TGTGCCACCAGGGGGTATACTAGCGGGGTATATGAGCAGTTCTTC
TRBV18,TRBJ1-5,NA,NA,CASSQGGNQPQHF,TGTGCCAGCTCACAAGGGGGCAATCAGCCCCAGCATTTT
TRBV9,TRBJ1-1,few,TRBD1,CASSVEGRGLNTEAFF,TGTGCCAGCAGCGTAGAGGGCAGGGGGCTGAACACTGAAGCTTTCTTT
TRBV6-5,TRBJ1-5,NA,TRBD1,CASRTGDSNQPQHF,TGTGCCAGCAGAACAGGGGATAGCAATCAGCCCCAGCATTTT
TRBV7-3,TRBJ2-7,NA,TRBD2,CASSLGSGTGEQYF,TGTGCCAGCAGCTTAGGTAGCGGGACGGGGGAGCAGTACTTC